This TCR beta chain stems from a study of T cell responses to AZD1222 COVID-19 vaccine. Germline V gives CDR1 SGHDN, CDR2 FVKESK. The CDR3 contains 13 residues. Trimming took off 1 base at V and 6 bases at J, with 10 bases between the two ends. In the case of this clone: Its antigen remains unknown.

Pooling was applied to second doses at about 4 or about 12 weeks. Study-wide findings and caveats: Per reports, nearly half of all spike-specific TCRs target regions that are unmutated in variants.

Generated by immunoSEQ multiplex PCR, the TCRdb table keeps only in-frame clones and is missing some. The sample yields fewer than 200,000 clones, just over 85% seen once. The input for sequencing was peripheral blood, taken 28 days after the second AZD1222 dose. This receptor was taken from an adult who received the AZD1222 COVID-19 vaccine. The gene calls are TRBV14 and TRBJ2-7; no clear D. The CDR3 nucleotides read TGTGCCAGCAGCCAAGTATCTTTGTCCGAGCAGTACTTC. Residues: CASSQVSLSEQYF.